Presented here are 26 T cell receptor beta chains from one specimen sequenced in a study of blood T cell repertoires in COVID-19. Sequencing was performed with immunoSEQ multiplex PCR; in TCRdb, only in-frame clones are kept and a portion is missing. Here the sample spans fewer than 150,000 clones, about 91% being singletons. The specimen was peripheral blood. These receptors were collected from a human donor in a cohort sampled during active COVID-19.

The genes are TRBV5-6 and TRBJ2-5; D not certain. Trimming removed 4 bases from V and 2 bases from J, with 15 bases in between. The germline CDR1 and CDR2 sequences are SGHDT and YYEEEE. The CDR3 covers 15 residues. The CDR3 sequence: CASSKTLAGQETQYF. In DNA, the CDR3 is TGTGCCAGCAGCAAAACCTTGGCAGGTCAAGAGACCCAGTACTTC.

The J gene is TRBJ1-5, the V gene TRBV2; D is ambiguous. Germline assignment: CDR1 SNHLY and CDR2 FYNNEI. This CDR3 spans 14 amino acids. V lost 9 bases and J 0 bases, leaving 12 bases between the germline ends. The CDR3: CASRENYSNQPQHF. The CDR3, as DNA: TGTGCCAGTAGAGAGAATTATAGCAATCAGCCCCAGCATTTT.

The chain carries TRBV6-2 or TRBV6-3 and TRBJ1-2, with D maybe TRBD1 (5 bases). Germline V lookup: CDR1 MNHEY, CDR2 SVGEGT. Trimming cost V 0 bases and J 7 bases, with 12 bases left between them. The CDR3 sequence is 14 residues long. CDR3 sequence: CASSYSGSGGGYTF. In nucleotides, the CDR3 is TGTGCCAGCAGTTACTCGGGCTCCGGGGGTGGCTACACCTTC.

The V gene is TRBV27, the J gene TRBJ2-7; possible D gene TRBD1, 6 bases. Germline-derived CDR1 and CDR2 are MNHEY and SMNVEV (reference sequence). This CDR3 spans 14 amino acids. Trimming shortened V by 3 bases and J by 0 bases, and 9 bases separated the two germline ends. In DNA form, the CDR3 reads TGTGCCAGCAGTTTCACAGGGAGCTCCTACGAGCAGTACTTC. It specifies CASSFTGSSYEQYF.

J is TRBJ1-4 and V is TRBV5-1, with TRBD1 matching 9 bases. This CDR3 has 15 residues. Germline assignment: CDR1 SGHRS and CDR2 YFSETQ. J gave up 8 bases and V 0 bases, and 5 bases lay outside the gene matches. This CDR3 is CASSLARTGEEKLFF. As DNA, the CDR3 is TGCGCCAGCAGCTTGGCGAGGACAGGGGAAGAAAAACTGTTTTTT.

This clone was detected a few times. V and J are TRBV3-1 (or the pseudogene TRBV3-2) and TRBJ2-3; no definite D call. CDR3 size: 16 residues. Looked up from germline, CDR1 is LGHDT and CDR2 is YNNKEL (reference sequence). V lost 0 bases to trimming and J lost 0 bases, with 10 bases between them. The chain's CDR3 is CASSQDHEASTDTQYF. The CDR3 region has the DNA TGTGCCAGCAGCCAAGATCACGAAGCTAGCACAGATACGCAGTATTTT.

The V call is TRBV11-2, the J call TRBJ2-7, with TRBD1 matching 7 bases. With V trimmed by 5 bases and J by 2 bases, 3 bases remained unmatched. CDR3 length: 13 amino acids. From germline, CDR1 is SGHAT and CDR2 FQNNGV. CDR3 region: CASSPGTAYEQYF. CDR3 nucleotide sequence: TGTGCCAGCAGCCCCGGGACAGCCTACGAGCAGTACTTC.

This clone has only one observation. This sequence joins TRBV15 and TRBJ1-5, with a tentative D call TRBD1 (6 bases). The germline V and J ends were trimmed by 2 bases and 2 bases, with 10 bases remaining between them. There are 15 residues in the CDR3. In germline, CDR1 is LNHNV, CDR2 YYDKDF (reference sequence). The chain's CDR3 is CATSRRQVGNQPQHF. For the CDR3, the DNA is TGTGCCACCAGCAGAAGACAGGTCGGCAATCAGCCCCAGCATTTT.

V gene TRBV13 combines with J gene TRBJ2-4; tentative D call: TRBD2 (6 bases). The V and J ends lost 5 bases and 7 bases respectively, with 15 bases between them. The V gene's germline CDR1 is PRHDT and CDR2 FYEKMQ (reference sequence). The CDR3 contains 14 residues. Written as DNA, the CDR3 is TGTGCCAGCAGCGCGGGGTTGGGGTGGAACATTCAGTACTTC. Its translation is CASSAGLGWNIQYF. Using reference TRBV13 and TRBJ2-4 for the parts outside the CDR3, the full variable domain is AAGVIQSPRHLIKEKRETATLKCYPIPRHDTVYWYQQGPGQDPQFLISFYEKMQSDKGSIPDRFSAQQFSDYHSELNMSSLELGDSALYFCASSAGLGWNIQYFGAGTRLSVL.

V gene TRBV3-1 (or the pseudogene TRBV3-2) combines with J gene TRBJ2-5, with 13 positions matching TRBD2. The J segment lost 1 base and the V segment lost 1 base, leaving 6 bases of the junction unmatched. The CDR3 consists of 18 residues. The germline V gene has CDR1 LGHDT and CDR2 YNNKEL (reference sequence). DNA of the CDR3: TGTGCCAGCAGCCAAGGGTGGACTAGCGGGAGACTCCAAGAGACCCAGTACTTC. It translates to CASSQGWTSGRLQETQYF.

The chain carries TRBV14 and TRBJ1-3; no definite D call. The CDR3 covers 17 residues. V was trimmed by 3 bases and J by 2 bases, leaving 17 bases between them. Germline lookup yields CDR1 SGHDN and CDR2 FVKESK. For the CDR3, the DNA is TGTGCCAGCAGCCAGGAGGGTACATACAAACCTGGAAACACCATATATTTT. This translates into CASSQEGTYKPGNTIYF. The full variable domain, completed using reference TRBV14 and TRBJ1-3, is EAGVTQFPSHSVIEKGQTVTLRCDPISGHDNLYWYRRVMGKEIKFLLHFVKESKQDESGMPNNRFLAERTGGTYSTLKVQPAELEDSGVYFCASSQEGTYKPGNTIYFGEGSWLTVV.

CDR3 DNA: TGTGCCAGCAGTGAGAACCGGGGGGAGACCCAGTACTTC. Protein sequence: CASSENRGETQYF. The chain couples TRBV6-4 to TRBJ2-5; D is perhaps TRBD2 (6 bases). The CDR3 extends over 13 amino acids. With 3 bases removed from V and 5 bases from J, the gap between germline ends came to 10 bases. Germline-derived CDR1 and CDR2 are MRHNA and SNTAGT.

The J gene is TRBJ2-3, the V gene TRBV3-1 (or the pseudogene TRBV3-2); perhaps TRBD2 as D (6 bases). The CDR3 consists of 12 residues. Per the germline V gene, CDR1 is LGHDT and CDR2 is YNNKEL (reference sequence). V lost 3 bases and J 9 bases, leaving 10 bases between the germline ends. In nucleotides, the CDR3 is TGTGCCAGCAGCCAGCCCCGGGGGACGCAGTATTTT. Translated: CASSQPRGTQYF.

The CDR3 nucleotides are TGCGCCAGCAAGCCCTCGAAGGGGGCCCTAGACGAGCAGTACTTC. It codes for CASKPSKGALDEQYF. The rearrangement joins TRBV10-2 to TRBJ2-7, with 7 bases identical to TRBD1. The CDR3 is 15 amino acids. V shed 7 bases, J shed 5 bases, and the junction held 14 bases outside the gene matches. Per the germline V gene, CDR1 is WSHSY and CDR2 is SAAADI.

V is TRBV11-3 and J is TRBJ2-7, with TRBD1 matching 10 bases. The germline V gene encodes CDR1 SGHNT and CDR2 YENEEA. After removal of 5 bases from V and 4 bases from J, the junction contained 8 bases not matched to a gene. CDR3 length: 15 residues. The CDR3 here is CASSVAGTGDYEQYF. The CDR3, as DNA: TGTGCCAGCAGCGTAGCCGGGACAGGGGATTACGAGCAGTACTTC.

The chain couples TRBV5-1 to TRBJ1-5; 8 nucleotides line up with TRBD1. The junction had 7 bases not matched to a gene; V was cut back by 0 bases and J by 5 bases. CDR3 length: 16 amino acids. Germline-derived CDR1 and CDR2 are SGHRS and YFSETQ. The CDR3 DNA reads TGCGCCAGCAGCTTGGGTGACAGGGGAGGCGATCAGCCCCAGCATTTT. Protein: CASSLGDRGGDQPQHF.

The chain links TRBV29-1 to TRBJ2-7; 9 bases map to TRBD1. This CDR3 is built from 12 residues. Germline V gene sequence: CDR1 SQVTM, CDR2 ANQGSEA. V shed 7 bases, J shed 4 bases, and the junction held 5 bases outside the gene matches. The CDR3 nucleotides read TGCAGCGCCGGGACAGGGATGTACGAGCAGTACTTC. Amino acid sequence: CSAGTGMYEQYF.

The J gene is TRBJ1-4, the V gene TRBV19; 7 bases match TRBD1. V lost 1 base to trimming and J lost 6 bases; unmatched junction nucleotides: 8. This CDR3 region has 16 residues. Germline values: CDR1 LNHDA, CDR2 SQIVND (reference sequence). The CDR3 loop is CASSIGRATGYEKLFF. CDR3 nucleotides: TGTGCCAGTAGTATAGGCCGCGCGACAGGGTATGAAAAACTGTTTTTT.

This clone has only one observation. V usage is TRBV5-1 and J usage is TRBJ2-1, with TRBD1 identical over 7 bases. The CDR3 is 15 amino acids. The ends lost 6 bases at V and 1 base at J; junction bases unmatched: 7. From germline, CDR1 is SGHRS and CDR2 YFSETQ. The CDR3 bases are TGCGCCAGCACCCGAGACAGGGTTTCCTACAATGAGCAGTTCTTC. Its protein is CASTRDRVSYNEQFF. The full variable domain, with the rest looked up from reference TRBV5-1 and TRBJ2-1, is KAGVTQTPRYLIKTRGQQVTLSCSPISGHRSVSWYQQTPGQGLQFLFEYFSETQRNKGNFPGRFSGRQFSNSRSEMNVSTLELGDSALYLCASTRDRVSYNEQFFGPGTRLTVL.

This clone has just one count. CDR3 bases: TGTGCCATCAGTGACGGGACAACTAATGAAAAACTGTTTTTT. This codes for CAISDGTTNEKLFF. This chain uses TRBV10-3 with TRBJ1-4, with D unclear. Germline loops: CDR1 ENHRY, CDR2 SYGVKD. Trimming removed 3 bases at V and 0 bases at J, with 5 bases between. The CDR3 is 14 residues long.

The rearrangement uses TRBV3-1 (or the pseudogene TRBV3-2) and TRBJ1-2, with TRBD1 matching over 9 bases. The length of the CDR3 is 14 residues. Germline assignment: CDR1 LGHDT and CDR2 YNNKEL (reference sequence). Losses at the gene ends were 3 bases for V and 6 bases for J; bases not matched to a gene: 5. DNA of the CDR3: TGTGCCAGCAGCCAGGCGGGACAGGGACATGGCTACACCTTC. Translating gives CASSQAGQGHGYTF.

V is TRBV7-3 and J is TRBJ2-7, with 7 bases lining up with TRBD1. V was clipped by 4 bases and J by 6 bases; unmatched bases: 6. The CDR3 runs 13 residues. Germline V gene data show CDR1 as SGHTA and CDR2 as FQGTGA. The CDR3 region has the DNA TGTGCCAGCAGCTCGACAGGGTTCCGCGAGCAGTACTTC. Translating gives CASSSTGFREQYF.

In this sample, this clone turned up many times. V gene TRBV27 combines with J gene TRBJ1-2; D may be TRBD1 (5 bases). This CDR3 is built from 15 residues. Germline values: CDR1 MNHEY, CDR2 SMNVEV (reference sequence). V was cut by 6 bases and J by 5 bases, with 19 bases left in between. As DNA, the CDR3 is TGTGCCAGCAGAGGGGAGGCCCTAGGGTCGTATGGCTACACCTTC. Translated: CASRGEALGSYGYTF.

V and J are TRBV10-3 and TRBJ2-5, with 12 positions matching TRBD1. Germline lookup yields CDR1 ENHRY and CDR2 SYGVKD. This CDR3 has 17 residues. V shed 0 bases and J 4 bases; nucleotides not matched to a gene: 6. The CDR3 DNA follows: TGTGCCATCAGTGAGTCCGGGACAGGGGGCGCGAGAGAGACCCAGTACTTC. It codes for CAISESGTGGARETQYF.

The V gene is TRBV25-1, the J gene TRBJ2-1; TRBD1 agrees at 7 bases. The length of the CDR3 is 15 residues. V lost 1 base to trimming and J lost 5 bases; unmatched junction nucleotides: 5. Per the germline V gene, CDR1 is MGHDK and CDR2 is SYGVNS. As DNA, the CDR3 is TGTGCCAGCAGTGAATGGGACAGTCCTAACAATGAGCAGTTCTTC. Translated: CASSEWDSPNNEQFF.

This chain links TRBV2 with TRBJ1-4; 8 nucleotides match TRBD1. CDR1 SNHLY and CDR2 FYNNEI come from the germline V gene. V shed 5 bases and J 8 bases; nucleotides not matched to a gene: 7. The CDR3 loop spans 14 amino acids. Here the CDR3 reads CASSWDRRVEKLFF. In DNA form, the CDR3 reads TGTGCCAGCAGTTGGGACAGGCGGGTAGAAAAACTGTTTTTT.